This record looks at one T cell receptor (beta chain) sequence and its context. The record originates from a study of tumor-infiltrating lymphocytes in primary liver carcinoma. Constant-region priming of about 0.5 ug total RNA yielded TCR beta cDNA. Generation of the TCR beta libraries relied on three nested multiplex PCR rounds using slightly modified ARM-PCR. Running roughly 10 cycles apiece, the first two PCR rounds relied on TRBV1-TRBV30 forward primers together with a C-beta reverse primer. TCRdb reprocessed the multiplex PCR reads via MiXCR and lists one record per CDR3 protein. The sample lists approximately 100,000 distinct CDR3 sequences, around two thirds occurring once. Scientists recovered RNA and DNA together from roughly 20-30 mg of unsorted bulk tissue. The CDR3 loop spans 15 amino acids. Germline V gives CDR1 MDHEN, CDR2 SYDVKM. The germline V and J ends were trimmed by 2 bases and 4 bases, with 12 bases remaining between them.

This receptor was taken from a woman in her sixties with primary liver carcinoma and hepatitis B virus infection. The specimen sequenced was liver tumor tissue from sampling region 2. The subset: tumor region T2, inferior pole. The chain combines TRBV28 with TRBJ1-5; unclear D gene. For the CDR3, the DNA is TGTGCCAGCAGTTTAGCAGGCGGGAGAAATCAGCCCCAGCATTTT. Protein: CASSLAGGRNQPQHF. The full variable domain, completed using reference TRBV28 and TRBJ1-5, is DVKVTQSSRYLVKRTGEKVFLECVQDMDHENMFWYRQDPGLGLRLIYFSYDVKMKEKGDIPEGYSVSREKKERFSLILESASTNQTSMYLCASSLAGGRNQPQHFGDGTRLSIL.